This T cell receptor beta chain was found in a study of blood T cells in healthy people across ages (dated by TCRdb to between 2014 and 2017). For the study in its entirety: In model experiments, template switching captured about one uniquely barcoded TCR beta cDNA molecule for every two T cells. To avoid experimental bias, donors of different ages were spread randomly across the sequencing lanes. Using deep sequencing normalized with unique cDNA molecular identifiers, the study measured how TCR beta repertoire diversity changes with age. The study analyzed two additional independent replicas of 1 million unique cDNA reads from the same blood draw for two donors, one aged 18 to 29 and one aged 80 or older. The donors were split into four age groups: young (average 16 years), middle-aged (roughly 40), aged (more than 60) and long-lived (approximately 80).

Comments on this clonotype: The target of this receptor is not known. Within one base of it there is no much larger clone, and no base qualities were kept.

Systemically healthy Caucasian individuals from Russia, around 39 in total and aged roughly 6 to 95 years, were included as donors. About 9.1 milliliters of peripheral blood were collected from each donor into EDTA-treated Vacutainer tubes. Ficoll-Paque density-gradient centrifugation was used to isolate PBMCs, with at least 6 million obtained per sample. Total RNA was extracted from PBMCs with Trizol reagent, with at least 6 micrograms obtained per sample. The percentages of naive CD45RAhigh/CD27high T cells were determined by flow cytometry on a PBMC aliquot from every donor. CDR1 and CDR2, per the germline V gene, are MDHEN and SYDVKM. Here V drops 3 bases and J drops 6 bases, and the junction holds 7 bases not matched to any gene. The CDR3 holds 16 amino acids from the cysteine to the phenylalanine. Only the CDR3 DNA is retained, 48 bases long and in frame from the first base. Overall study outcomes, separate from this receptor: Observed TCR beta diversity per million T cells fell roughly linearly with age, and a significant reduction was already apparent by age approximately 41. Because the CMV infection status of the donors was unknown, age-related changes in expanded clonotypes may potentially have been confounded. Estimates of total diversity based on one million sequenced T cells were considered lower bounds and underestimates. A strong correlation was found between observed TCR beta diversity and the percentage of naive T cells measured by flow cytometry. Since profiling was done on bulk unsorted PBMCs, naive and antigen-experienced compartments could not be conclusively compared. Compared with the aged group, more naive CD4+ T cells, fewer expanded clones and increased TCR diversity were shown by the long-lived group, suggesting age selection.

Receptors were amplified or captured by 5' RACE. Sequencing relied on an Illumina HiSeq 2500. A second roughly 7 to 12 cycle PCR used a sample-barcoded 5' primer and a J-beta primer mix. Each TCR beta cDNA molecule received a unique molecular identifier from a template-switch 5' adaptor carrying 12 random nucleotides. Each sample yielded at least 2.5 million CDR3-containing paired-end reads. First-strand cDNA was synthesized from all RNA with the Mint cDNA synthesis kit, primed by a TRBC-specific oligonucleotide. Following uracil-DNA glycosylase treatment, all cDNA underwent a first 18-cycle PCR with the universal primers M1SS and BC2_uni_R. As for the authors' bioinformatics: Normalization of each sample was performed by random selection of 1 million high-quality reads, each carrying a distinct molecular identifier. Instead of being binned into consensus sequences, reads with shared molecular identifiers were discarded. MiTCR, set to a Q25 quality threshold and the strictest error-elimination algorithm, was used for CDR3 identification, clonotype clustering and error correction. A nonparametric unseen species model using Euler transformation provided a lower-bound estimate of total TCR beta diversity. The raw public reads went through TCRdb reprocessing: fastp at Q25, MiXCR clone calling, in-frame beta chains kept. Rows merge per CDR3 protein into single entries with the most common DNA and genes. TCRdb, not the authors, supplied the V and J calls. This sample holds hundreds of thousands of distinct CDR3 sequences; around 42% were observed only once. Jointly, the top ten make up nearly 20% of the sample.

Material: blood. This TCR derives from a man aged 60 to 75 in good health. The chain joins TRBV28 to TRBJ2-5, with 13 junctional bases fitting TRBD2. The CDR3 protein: CASSLQLAGGVKTQYF. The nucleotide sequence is TGTGCCAGCAGTTTGCAACTAGCGGGGGGGGTAAAGACCCAGTACTTC.